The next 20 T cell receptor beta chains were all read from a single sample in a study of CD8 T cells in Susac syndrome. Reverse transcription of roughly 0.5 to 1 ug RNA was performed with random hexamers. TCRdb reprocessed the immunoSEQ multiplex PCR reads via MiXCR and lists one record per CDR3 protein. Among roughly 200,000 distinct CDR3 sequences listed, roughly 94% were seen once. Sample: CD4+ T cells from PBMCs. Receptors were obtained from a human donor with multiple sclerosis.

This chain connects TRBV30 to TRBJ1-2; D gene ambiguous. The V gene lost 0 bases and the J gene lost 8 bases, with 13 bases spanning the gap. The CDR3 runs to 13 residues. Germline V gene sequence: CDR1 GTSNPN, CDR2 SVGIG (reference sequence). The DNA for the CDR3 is TGTGCCTGGAGTGTAAACCGAGATGGAGGCTACACCTTC. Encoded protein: CAWSVNRDGGYTF.

CDR3 in amino acids: CSVKQENYGYTF. The CDR3, as DNA: TGCAGCGTGAAACAGGAAAACTATGGCTACACCTTC. The chain has TRBV29-1 and TRBJ1-2; a weak D match, TRBD1 (5 bases). CDR3 length: 12 amino acids. The V gene lost 6 bases and the J gene lost 2 bases, with 10 bases spanning the gap. Looked up from germline, CDR1 is SQVTM and CDR2 is ANQGSEA.

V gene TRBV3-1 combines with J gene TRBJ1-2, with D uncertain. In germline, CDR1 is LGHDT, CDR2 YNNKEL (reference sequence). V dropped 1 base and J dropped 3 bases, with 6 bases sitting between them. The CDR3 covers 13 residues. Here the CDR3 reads CASSQASHYGYTF. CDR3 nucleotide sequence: TGTGCCAGCAGCCAAGCTAGTCACTATGGCTACACCTTC. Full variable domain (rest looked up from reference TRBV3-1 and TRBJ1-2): DTAVSQTPKYLVTQMGNDKSIKCEQNLGHDTMYWYKQDSKKFLKIMFSYNNKELIINETVPNRFSPKSPDKAHLNLHINSLELGDSAVYFCASSQASHYGYTFGSGTRLTVV.

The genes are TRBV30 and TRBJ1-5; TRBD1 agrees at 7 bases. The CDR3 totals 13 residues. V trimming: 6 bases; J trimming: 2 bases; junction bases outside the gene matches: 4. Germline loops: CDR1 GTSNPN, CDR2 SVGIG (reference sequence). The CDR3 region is CACSGQRNQPQHF. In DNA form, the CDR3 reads TGTGCCTGCTCGGGACAGCGCAATCAGCCCCAGCATTTT.

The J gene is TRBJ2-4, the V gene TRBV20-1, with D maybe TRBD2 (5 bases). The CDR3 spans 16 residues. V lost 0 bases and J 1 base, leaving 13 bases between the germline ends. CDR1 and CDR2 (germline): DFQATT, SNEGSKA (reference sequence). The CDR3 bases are TGCAGTGCTAGAGATTCACCGGGAAGCGCCAAAAACATTCAGTACTTC. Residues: CSARDSPGSAKNIQYF.

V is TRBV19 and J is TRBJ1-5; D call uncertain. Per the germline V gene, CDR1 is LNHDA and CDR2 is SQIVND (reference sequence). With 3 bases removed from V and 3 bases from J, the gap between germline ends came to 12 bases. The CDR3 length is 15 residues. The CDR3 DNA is TGTGCCAGTAGTATTGGAGGCAGCGCCAATCAGCCCCAGCATTTT. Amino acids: CASSIGGSANQPQHF.

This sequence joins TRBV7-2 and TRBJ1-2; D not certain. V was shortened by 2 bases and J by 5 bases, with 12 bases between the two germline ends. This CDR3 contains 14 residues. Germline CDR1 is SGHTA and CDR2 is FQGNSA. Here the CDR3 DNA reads TGTGCCAGCAGCTTACTCGTGGAAGGGTATGGCTACACCTTC. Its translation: CASSLLVEGYGYTF.

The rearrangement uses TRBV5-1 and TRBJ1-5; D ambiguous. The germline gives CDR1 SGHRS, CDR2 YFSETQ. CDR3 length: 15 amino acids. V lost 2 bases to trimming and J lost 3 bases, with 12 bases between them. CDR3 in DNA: TGCGCCAGCAGCTTAGACGGAACTTTCAATCAGCCCCAGCATTTT. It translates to CASSLDGTFNQPQHF.

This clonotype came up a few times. The CDR3 protein is CASSQDPGDTEAFF. CDR3 nucleotides: TGTGCCAGCAGCCAAGATCCCGGGGACACTGAAGCTTTCTTT. The V and J genes are TRBV3-1 and TRBJ1-1, with D uncertain. Germline values: CDR1 LGHDT, CDR2 YNNKEL (reference sequence). This CDR3 has 14 residues. V lost 0 bases, J lost 3 bases, and 8 bases lay in between.

The CDR3 region is CSASRGTYGYTF. The CDR3 coding sequence is TGCAGTGCGAGCCGGGGAACCTATGGCTACACCTTC. This chain connects TRBV20-1 to TRBJ1-2; unclear D gene. This CDR3 spans 12 amino acids. The V gene lost 6 bases and the J gene lost 4 bases, with 12 bases spanning the gap. From germline, CDR1 is DFQATT and CDR2 SNEGSKA (reference sequence).

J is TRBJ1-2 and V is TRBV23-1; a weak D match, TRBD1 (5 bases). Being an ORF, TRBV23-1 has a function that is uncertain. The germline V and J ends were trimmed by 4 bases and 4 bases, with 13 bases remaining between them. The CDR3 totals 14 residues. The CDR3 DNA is TGCGCCAGCAGTCCAGCAGGGAACCGCTATGGCTACACCTTC. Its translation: CASSPAGNRYGYTF.

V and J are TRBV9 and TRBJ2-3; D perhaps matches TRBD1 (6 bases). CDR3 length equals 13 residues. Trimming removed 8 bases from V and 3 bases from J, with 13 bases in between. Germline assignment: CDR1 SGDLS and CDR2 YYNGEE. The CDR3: CARTARGTDTQYF. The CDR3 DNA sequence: TGTGCCAGGACGGCCAGGGGAACAGATACGCAGTATTTT.

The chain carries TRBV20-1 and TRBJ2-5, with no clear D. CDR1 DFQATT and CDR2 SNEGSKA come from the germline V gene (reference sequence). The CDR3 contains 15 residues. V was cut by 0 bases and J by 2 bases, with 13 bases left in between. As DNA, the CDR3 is TGCAGTGCTAGAGAACCCCTGGCGTCACAAGAGACCCAGTACTTC. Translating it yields CSAREPLASQETQYF.

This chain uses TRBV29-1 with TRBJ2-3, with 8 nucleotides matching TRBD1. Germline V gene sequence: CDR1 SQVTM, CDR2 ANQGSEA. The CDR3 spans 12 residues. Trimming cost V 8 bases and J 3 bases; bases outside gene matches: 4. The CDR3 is CSHRGTTDTQYF. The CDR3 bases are TGCAGCCACAGGGGGACTACAGATACGCAGTATTTT.

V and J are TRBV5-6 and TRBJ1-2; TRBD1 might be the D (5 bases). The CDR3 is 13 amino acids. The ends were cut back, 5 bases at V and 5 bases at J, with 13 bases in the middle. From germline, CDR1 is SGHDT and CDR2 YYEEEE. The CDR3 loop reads CASSTGTPYGYTF. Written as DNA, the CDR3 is TGTGCCAGCAGTACCGGGACCCCGTATGGCTACACCTTC.

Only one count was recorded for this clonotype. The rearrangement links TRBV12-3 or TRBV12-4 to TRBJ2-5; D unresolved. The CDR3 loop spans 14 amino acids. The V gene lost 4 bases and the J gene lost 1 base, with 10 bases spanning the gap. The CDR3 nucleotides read TGTGCCAGCAGTTCACGTCGTGTCCAAGAGACCCAGTACTTC. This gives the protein CASSSRRVQETQYF.

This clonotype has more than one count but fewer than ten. The DNA of the CDR3 is TGCAGCGTTGAACGGGGTTACGAGCAGTACTTC. Protein sequence: CSVERGYEQYF. The gene calls are TRBV29-1 and TRBJ2-7; TRBD2 might be the D (5 bases). Germline V gene lookup returns CDR1 SQVTM and CDR2 ANQGSEA. V lost 2 bases and J lost 4, with 6 bases in between. CDR3 length equals 11 residues.

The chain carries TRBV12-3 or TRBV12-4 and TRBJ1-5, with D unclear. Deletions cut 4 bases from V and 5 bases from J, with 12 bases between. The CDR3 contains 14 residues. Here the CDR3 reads CASSWSSLDQPQHF. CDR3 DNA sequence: TGTGCCAGCAGTTGGTCCAGCCTCGATCAGCCCCAGCATTTT.

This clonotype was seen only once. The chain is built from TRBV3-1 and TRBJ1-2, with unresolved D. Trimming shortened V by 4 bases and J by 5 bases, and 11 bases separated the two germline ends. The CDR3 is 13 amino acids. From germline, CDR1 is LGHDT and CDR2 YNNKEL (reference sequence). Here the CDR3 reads CASSPRAGYGYTF. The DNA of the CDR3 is TGTGCCAGCAGCCCAAGGGCAGGTTATGGCTACACCTTC. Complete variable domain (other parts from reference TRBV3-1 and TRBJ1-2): DTAVSQTPKYLVTQMGNDKSIKCEQNLGHDTMYWYKQDSKKFLKIMFSYNNKELIINETVPNRFSPKSPDKAHLNLHINSLELGDSAVYFCASSPRAGYGYTFGSGTRLTVV.

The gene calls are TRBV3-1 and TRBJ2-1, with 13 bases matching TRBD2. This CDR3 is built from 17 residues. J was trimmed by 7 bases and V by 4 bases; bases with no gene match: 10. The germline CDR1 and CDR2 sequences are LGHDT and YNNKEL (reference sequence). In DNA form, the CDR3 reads TGTGCCAGCAGCCGTCGACTAGCGGGGGGCCTAGGGAATGAGCAGTTCTTC. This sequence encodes CASSRRLAGGLGNEQFF.